These 32 T cell receptor beta chains share one sample of origin, sequenced in a study of CD8+ T cells in alopecia areata. Noted treatment: oral pan-JAK inhibitor, 5-10 mg twice daily. After isolation, RNA underwent reverse transcription to generate cDNA as the sequencing template. The table came from immunoSEQ multiplex PCR; TCRdb's copy has only in-frame clones and leaves some out. The sample has 180,000 or so clones, 58% seen once; the top ten hold 5.5% to 6%. The source material was CD4+ T cells sorted from blood, sampled at week 24, from a patient treated with tofacitinib. The receptors stem from a human donor with alopecia areata.

Here the CDR3 DNA reads TGTGCCAGCAGCAGACCATTTAGCCTGACGGGCCACAATGAGCAGTTCTTC. Its protein product is CASSRPFSLTGHNEQFF. The chain carries TRBV7-8 and TRBJ2-1; D remains ambiguous. Germline V CDR1 and CDR2: SGHVS, FQNEAQ. The CDR3 covers 17 residues. With 5 bases removed from V and 5 bases from J, the gap between germline ends came to 22 bases.

CDR3 bases: TGTGCCAGCAGCAGACTAGCGGCCTACGAGCAGTACTTC. Translation gives CASSRLAAYEQYF. The genes are TRBV7-8 and TRBJ2-7; 9 nucleotides line up with TRBD2. Germline V lookup: CDR1 SGHVS, CDR2 FQNEAQ. The junction had 1 base not matched to a gene; V was cut back by 5 bases and J by 2 bases. The CDR3 extends over 13 amino acids.

V gene TRBV9 combines with J gene TRBJ1-5; no firm D call. The ends were cut back, 0 bases at V and 0 bases at J, with 7 bases in the middle. Per germline, CDR1 SGDLS and CDR2 YYNGEE. The CDR3 runs to 15 residues. The CDR3 region has the DNA TGTGCCAGCAGCGTAGGAGCTTATAGCAATCAGCCCCAGCATTTT. This gives the protein CASSVGAYSNQPQHF.

The count of this clone is one. The chain employs TRBV20-1 and TRBJ2-5; no reliable D call. The V end was cut by 6 bases, the J end by 5 bases, with 7 bases between. The V gene's germline CDR1 is DFQATT and CDR2 SNEGSKA (reference sequence). The CDR3 has 10 amino acids. The DNA of the CDR3 is TGCAGTGCAACAACCGAGACCCAGTACTTC. Protein product: CSATTETQYF.

This chain links TRBV14 with TRBJ2-7; no firm D call. V lost 0 bases and J 5 bases, leaving 8 bases between the germline ends. CDR1 SGHDN and CDR2 FVKESK come from the germline V gene. The CDR3 covers 13 residues. CDR3 in amino acids: CASSQDLRDEQYF. CDR3 DNA sequence: TGTGCCAGCAGCCAAGATCTCCGCGACGAGCAGTACTTC.

The gene calls are TRBV7-2 and TRBJ2-3; 8 bases align to TRBD2. CDR3 length equals 14 residues. Germline V gene sequence: CDR1 SGHTA, CDR2 FQGNSA. The J segment lost 5 bases and the V segment lost 5 bases, leaving 6 bases of the junction unmatched. Written as DNA, the CDR3 is TGTGCCAGCAGCCTGAGCGGGGGAATAGATACGCAGTATTTT. Translating it yields CASSLSGGIDTQYF. The full variable domain, rest sourced from reference TRBV7-2 and TRBJ2-3, is GAGVSQSPSNKVTEKGKDVELRCDPISGHTALYWYRQSLGQGLEFLIYFQGNSAPDKSGLPSDRFSAERTGGSVSTLTIQRTQQEDSAVYLCASSLSGGIDTQYFGPGTRLTVL.

The V call is TRBV2, the J call TRBJ1-2, with D unresolved. The CDR3 extends over 14 amino acids. Germline CDR1 and CDR2: SNHLY and FYNNEI. V lost 7 bases and J 0 bases, leaving 12 bases between the germline ends. The CDR3 region has the DNA TGTGCCAGCATCGCGACGTCCGCTAACTATGGCTACACCTTC. This encodes CASIATSANYGYTF.

V gene TRBV5-1 combines with J gene TRBJ2-2; TRBD1 might be the D (5 bases). The CDR3 has 17 residues. V gave up 5 bases and J gave up 4 bases, with 21 bases separating them. Per germline, CDR1 SGHRS and CDR2 YFSETQ. The CDR3 region has the DNA TGCGCCAGCAGTCCCTTCCCAGGGTCCGTTGGCACCGGGGAGCTGTTTTTT. The encoded protein is CASSPFPGSVGTGELFF.

This clone turned up a few times. The chain carries TRBV6-6 and TRBJ2-5; 11 positions agree with TRBD1. The CDR3 is 15 amino acids. With 6 bases clipped from V and 2 bases from J, the junction kept 5 bases outside the gene matches. In germline, CDR1 is MNHNY, CDR2 SVGAGI (reference sequence). CDR3 in amino acids: CASSNWDRGQETQYF. The CDR3 DNA reads TGTGCCAGCAGCAACTGGGACAGGGGGCAAGAGACCCAGTACTTC.

This chain joins TRBV6-6 and TRBJ1-1; a possible D gene is TRBD1 (5 bases). The CDR3 runs 13 residues. Germline V gene data show CDR1 as MNHNY and CDR2 as SVGAGI (reference sequence). V lost 2 bases and J 6 bases, leaving 10 bases between the germline ends. The CDR3 loop reads CASSYGHSPEAFF. Written as DNA, the CDR3 is TGTGCCAGCAGTTACGGACATTCCCCTGAAGCTTTCTTT.

The chain recombines TRBV6-6 with TRBJ1-5, with 9 nucleotides matching TRBD1. The V gene end was trimmed by 2 bases and the J gene end by 4 bases; junction bases not matched to a gene: 0. Germline loops: CDR1 MNHNY, CDR2 SVGAGI (reference sequence). This CDR3 comprises 14 residues. Here the CDR3 DNA reads TGTGCCAGCAGTTACGGGACAGGGAATCAGCCCCAGCATTTT. Amino acid sequence: CASSYGTGNQPQHF.

V and J are TRBV27 and TRBJ1-1, with a tentative D call TRBD1 (5 bases). V was clipped by 2 bases and J by 8 bases, with 18 bases between them. Per the germline V gene, CDR1 is MNHEY and CDR2 is SMNVEV (reference sequence). The CDR3 contains 15 residues. The CDR3 nucleotides read TGTGCCAGCAGTTTAAGGTCCAGGGCCAACGGGGAAGCTTTCTTT. Translating gives CASSLRSRANGEAFF.

This clone is a singleton in its sample. This rearrangement joins TRBV9 to TRBJ2-3; D gene ambiguous. Trimming cost V 2 bases and J 0 bases, with 13 bases left between them. Germline values: CDR1 SGDLS, CDR2 YYNGEE. The CDR3 runs to 16 residues. CDR3 in amino acids: CASSVGLDLSTDTQYF. The CDR3 nucleotides are TGTGCCAGCAGCGTCGGGCTAGACCTCAGCACAGATACGCAGTATTTT.

CDR3 bases: TGCGCCAGCTGGGGACAGGGAAACACTGAAGCTTTCTTT. This gives the protein CASWGQGNTEAFF. The V call is TRBV5-1, the J call TRBJ1-1; TRBD1 aligns across 9 bases. The CDR3 loop spans 13 amino acids. Germline V gene data show CDR1 as SGHRS and CDR2 as YFSETQ. The J segment lost 2 bases and the V segment lost 7 bases, leaving 3 bases of the junction unmatched.

The chain has TRBV4-1 and TRBJ1-1; tentatively, D is TRBD1 (5 bases). CDR1 and CDR2 from the germline V gene are MGHRA and YSYEKL. The CDR3 extends over 14 amino acids. Trimming pared 2 bases from V and 0 bases from J, leaving 7 bases between. The CDR3 DNA follows: TGCGCCAGCAGCCAACAGGGCATGAACACTGAAGCTTTCTTT. It translates to CASSQQGMNTEAFF.

The chain couples TRBV2 to TRBJ1-2; the D gene is possibly TRBD1 (5 bases). The V and J ends lost 7 bases and 3 bases respectively, with 12 bases between them. There are 13 residues in the CDR3. Looked up from germline, CDR1 is SNHLY and CDR2 is FYNNEI. CDR3 sequence (DNA): TGTGCCAGCAAGTCGGGGGGTGACTATGGCTACACCTTC. Amino acids: CASKSGGDYGYTF.

This clone was seen more than once but under ten times. CDR3 sequence reads: CSEDRKNTEAFF. CDR3 DNA: TGCAGCGAGGACAGAAAGAACACTGAAGCTTTCTTT. The chain recombines TRBV29-1 with TRBJ1-1; possibly TRBD1 for D (6 bases). With 7 bases removed from V and 1 base from J, the gap between germline ends came to 10 bases. In germline, CDR1 is SQVTM, CDR2 ANQGSEA. The CDR3 consists of 12 residues.

This chain links TRBV30 with TRBJ2-7, with D possibly TRBD1 on 6 matching bases. Germline CDR1 GTSNPN, CDR2 SVGIG (reference sequence). This CDR3 has 15 amino acids. Trimming shortened V by 4 bases and J by 5 bases, and 21 bases separated the two germline ends. The CDR3 region is CAWNVQGALGDEQYF. The CDR3 DNA reads as TGTGCCTGGAATGTACAGGGCGCGCTCGGGGACGAGCAGTACTTC. The whole variable domain, remainder taken from reference TRBV30 and TRBJ2-7, is SQTIHQWPATLVQPVGSPLSLECTVEGTSNPNLYWYRQAAGRGLQLLFYSVGIGQISSEVPQNLSASRPQDRQFILSSKKLLLSDSGFYLCAWNVQGALGDEQYFGPGTRLTVT.

V usage is TRBV29-1 and J usage is TRBJ2-7; the D gene is possibly TRBD1 (6 bases). The CDR3 has 12 amino acids. Trimming pared 3 bases from V and 3 bases from J, leaving 9 bases between. Germline assignment: CDR1 SQVTM and CDR2 ANQGSEA. The CDR3 sequence is CSVDRGGYEQYF. In DNA form, the CDR3 reads TGCAGCGTTGACAGGGGCGGCTACGAGCAGTACTTC.

The chain is built from TRBV6-4 and TRBJ2-3; D unclear. The CDR3 is 15 residues long. Looked up from germline, CDR1 is MRHNA and CDR2 is SNTAGT. Trimming cost V 2 bases and J 2 bases, with 11 bases left between them. The DNA for the CDR3 is TGTGCCAGCAGTGACAGGGCGGCCGACACAGATACGCAGTATTTT. Translating it yields CASSDRAADTDTQYF.

The chain couples TRBV7-2 to TRBJ2-3; D gene uncertain. The V end was cut by 2 bases, the J end by 1 base, with 7 bases between. CDR1 and CDR2 from the germline V gene are SGHTA and FQGNSA. The CDR3 is made up of 14 amino acids. CDR3 bases: TGTGCCAGCAGCTTATTCCCCGGCACAGATACGCAGTATTTT. Translating it yields CASSLFPGTDTQYF.

CDR3 sequence reads: CASSARVGQPQHF. The CDR3 DNA reads TGTGCCAGCAGCGCCAGGGTGGGGCAGCCCCAGCATTTT. The V call is TRBV11-1, the J call TRBJ1-5; tentatively, D is TRBD1 (5 bases). This CDR3 has 13 amino acids. Trimming cost V 5 bases and J 7 bases, with 12 bases left between them. The germline CDR1 and CDR2 sequences are SGHAT and FQDESV (reference sequence).

This clone turned up a few times. The DNA for the CDR3 is TGTGCCAGCAGCTTGCTAGCGGGAGGGCCCTACGATACGCAGTATTTT. It codes for CASSLLAGGPYDTQYF. The chain uses TRBV7-3 and TRBJ2-3; 12 bases align to TRBD2. The CDR3 contains 16 residues. Per the germline V gene, CDR1 is SGHTA and CDR2 is FQGTGA. The V gene end was trimmed by 3 bases and the J gene end by 6 bases; junction bases not matched to a gene: 7.

This clone came up once. This chain joins TRBV29-1 and TRBJ2-7; no definite D call. This CDR3 has 11 amino acids. Germline values: CDR1 SQVTM, CDR2 ANQGSEA. V was pared by 7 bases and J by 3 bases, with 10 bases between. The CDR3 bases are TGCAGCGGCCTCTTCTTCTACGAGCAGTACTTC. Encoded protein: CSGLFFYEQYF.

This clone was seen just once. The chain has TRBV5-4 and TRBJ2-2, with 8 nucleotides matching TRBD1. The germline gives CDR1 SGHNT, CDR2 YYREEE (reference sequence). This CDR3 comprises 15 residues. V lost 2 bases, J lost 3 bases, and 3 bases stayed unmatched. This CDR3 is CASSFRGLDTGELFF. The CDR3 DNA sequence: TGTGCCAGCAGCTTCAGGGGGCTCGACACCGGGGAGCTGTTTTTT.

The chain employs TRBV6-4 and TRBJ2-1; D remains unclear. Trimming stripped 4 bases from V and 9 bases from J, with 16 bases between. Germline loops: CDR1 MRHNA, CDR2 SNTAGT. The CDR3 consists of 14 residues. The CDR3 protein is CASSVEFAPGEQFF. In DNA form, the CDR3 reads TGTGCCAGCAGTGTCGAGTTCGCGCCCGGTGAGCAGTTCTTC.

V and J are TRBV5-1 and TRBJ2-1; TRBD1 matches at 7 bases. The CDR3 loop spans 15 amino acids. Trimming at V came to 4 bases and at J to 4 bases, leaving 8 bases not matched to a gene. Germline V gives CDR1 SGHRS, CDR2 YFSETQ. In DNA, the CDR3 is TGCGCCAGCAGCAATGAGGGGGCCGATTACAATGAGCAGTTCTTC. It codes for CASSNEGADYNEQFF.

V is TRBV25-1 and J is TRBJ2-2; TRBD2 matches 9 bases. The CDR3 sequence is 15 residues long. CDR1 is MGHDK, CDR2 SYGVNS, per germline. V lost 7 bases to trimming and J lost 4 bases; unmatched junction nucleotides: 7. CDR3 DNA: TGTGCCAGCACCCTTAGCGGGAGTTCCACCGGGGAGCTGTTTTTT. Its protein product is CASTLSGSSTGELFF.

This clone was counted between two and nine times. The chain has TRBV29-1 and TRBJ2-2; 7 bases are a match to TRBD1. The CDR3 has 13 residues. Germline V lookup: CDR1 SQVTM, CDR2 ANQGSEA. J lost 3 bases, V lost 3 bases, and 1 base had no gene match. The CDR3 DNA is TGCAGCGTTGAGGGACAGTACACCGGGGAGCTGTTTTTT. It codes for CSVEGQYTGELFF.

This clone was found a few times. The chain recombines TRBV28 with TRBJ2-1, with 8 bases lining up with TRBD1. The junction had 10 bases not matched to a gene; V was cut back by 3 bases and J by 9 bases. The CDR3 is 15 amino acids. Germline lookup yields CDR1 MDHEN and CDR2 SYDVKM. This CDR3 is CASSFVVTGGGEQFF. The CDR3 region has the DNA TGTGCCAGCAGTTTCGTAGTCACAGGGGGTGGTGAGCAGTTCTTC.

The chain links TRBV30 to TRBJ1-5; 7 bases map to TRBD1. The CDR3 extends over 14 amino acids. Germline trimming cut 3 bases from V and 5 bases from J; bases unmatched to any gene: 7. From germline, CDR1 is GTSNPN and CDR2 SVGIG (reference sequence). The CDR3 sequence is CAWSDDRADQPQHF. The CDR3 DNA reads as TGTGCCTGGAGCGATGACAGGGCGGATCAGCCCCAGCATTTT.

The chain joins TRBV2 to TRBJ2-2; unclear D gene. V lost 6 bases, J lost 4 bases, and 9 bases lay in between. CDR1 SNHLY and CDR2 FYNNEI come from the germline V gene. This CDR3 has 13 amino acids. CDR3 DNA: TGTGCCAGCAGCGAGGCGTTCACCGGGGAGCTGTTTTTT. Residues: CASSEAFTGELFF.